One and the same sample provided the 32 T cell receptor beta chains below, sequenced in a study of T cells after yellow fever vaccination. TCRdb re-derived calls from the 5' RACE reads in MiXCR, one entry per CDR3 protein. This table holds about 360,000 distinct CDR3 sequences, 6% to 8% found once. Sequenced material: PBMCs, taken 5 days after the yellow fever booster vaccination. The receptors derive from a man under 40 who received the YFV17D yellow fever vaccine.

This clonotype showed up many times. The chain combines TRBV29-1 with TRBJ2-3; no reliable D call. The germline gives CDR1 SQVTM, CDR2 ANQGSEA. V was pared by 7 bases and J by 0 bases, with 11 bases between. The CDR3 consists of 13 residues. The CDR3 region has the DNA TGCAGCGATAGGACGTCTAGCACAGATACGCAGTATTTT. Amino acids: CSDRTSSTDTQYF.

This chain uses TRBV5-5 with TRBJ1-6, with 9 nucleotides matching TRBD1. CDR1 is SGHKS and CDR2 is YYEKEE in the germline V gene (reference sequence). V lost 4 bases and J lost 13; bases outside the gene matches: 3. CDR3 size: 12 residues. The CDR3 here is CASSTTGGPLHF. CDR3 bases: TGTGCCAGCAGCACTACAGGGGGCCCCCTCCACTTT. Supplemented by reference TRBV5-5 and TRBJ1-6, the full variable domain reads DAGVTQSPTHLIKTRGQQVTLRCSPISGHKSVSWYQQVLGQGPQFIFQYYEKEERGRGNFPDRFSARQFPNYSSELNVNALLLGDSALYLCASSTTGGPLHFGNGTRLTVT.

In DNA form, the CDR3 reads TGCAGTGCTAGAGATGAAACAGGCCTCGGGGAGACCCAGTACTTC. As protein: CSARDETGLGETQYF. This chain joins TRBV20-1 and TRBJ2-5; tentative D call: TRBD1 (5 bases). V lost 0 bases to trimming and J lost 5 bases, with 16 bases between them. CDR3 length: 15 amino acids. CDR1 and CDR2 from the germline V gene are DFQATT and SNEGSKA (reference sequence).

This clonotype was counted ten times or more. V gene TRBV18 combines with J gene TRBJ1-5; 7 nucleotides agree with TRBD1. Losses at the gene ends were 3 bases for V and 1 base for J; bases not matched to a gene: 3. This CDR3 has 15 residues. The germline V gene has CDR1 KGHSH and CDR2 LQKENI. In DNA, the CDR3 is TGTGCCAGCTCACCTACAGGGGCCAGCAATCAGCCCCAGCATTTT. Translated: CASSPTGASNQPQHF. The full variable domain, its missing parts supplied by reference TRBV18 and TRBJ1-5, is NAGVMQNPRHLVRRRGQEARLRCSPMKGHSHVYWYRQLPEEGLKFMVYLQKENIIDESGMPKERFSAEFPKEGPSILRIQQVVRGDSAAYFCASSPTGASNQPQHFGDGTRLSIL.

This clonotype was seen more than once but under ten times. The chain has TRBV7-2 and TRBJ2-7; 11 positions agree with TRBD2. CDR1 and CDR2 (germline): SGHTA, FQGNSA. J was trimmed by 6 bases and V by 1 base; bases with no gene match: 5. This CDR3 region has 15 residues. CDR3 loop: CASSLGVAGGVEQYF. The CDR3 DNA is TGTGCCAGCAGCTTAGGGGTAGCGGGAGGGGTCGAGCAGTACTTC.

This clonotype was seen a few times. The CDR3 DNA is TGTGCCAGCAGTACTGGGAGGCTAGCGGGAGCCGAGCAGTACTTC. As protein: CASSTGRLAGAEQYF. The rearrangement joins TRBV27 to TRBJ2-7; 10 nucleotides line up with TRBD2. The germline V gene has CDR1 MNHEY and CDR2 SMNVEV (reference sequence). With 5 bases clipped from V and 6 bases from J, the junction kept 10 bases outside the gene matches. The CDR3 has 15 amino acids.

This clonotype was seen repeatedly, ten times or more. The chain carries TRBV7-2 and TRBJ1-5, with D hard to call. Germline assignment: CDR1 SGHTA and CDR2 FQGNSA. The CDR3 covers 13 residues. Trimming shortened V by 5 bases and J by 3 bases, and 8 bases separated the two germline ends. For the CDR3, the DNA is TGTGCCAGCAGCCTCGCGAACAATCAGCCCCAGCATTTT. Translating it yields CASSLANNQPQHF.

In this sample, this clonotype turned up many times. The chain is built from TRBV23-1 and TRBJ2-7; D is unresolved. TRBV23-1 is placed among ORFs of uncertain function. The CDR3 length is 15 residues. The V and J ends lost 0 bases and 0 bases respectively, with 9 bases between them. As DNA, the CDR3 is TGCGCCAGCAGTCAATCCGGGCAGAGCTCCTACGAGCAGTACTTC. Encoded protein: CASSQSGQSSYEQYF.

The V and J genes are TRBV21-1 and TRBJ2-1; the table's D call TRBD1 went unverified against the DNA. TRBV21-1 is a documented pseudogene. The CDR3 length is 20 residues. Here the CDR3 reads CASSSNLGQFERDHYNEQFF. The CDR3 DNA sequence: TGTGCCAGCAGCTCCAACCTGGGACAGTTTGAGCGGGACCACTACAATGAGCAGTTCTTC.

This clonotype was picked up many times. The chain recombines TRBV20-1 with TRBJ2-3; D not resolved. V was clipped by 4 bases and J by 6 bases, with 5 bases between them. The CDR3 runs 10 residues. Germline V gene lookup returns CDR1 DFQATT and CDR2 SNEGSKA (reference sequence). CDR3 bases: TGCAGTGCTATTGGTGATACGCAGTATTTT. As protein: CSAIGDTQYF.

CDR3 in amino acids: CASSLDLGQARAYEQFF. CDR3 coding DNA: TGTGCCAGCAGCTTAGATTTGGGGCAGGCTAGAGCCTATGAGCAGTTCTTC. The chain links TRBV7-6 to TRBJ2-1; D is perhaps TRBD1 (5 bases). CDR1 is SGHVS and CDR2 is FNYEAQ in the germline V gene. V lost 1 base to trimming and J lost 8 bases, with 21 bases between them. The CDR3 loop spans 17 amino acids.

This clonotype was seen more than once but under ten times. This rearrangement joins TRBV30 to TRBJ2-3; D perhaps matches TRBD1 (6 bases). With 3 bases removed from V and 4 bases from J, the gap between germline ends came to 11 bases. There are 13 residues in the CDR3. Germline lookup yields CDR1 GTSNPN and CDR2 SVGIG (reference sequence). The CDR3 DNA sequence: TGTGCCTGGAGCAGGGGAATCGCAGATACGCAGTATTTT. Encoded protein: CAWSRGIADTQYF.

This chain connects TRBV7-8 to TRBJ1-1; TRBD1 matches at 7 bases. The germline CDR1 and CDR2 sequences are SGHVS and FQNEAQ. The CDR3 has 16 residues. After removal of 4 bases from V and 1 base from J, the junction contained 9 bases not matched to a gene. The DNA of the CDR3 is TGTGCCAGCAGCTCTCCTTCCGGGACAGCGAACACTGAAGCTTTCTTT. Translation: CASSSPSGTANTEAFF.

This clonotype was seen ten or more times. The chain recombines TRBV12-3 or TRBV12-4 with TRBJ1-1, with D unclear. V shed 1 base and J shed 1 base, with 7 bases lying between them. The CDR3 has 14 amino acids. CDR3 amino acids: CASSLGARNTEAFF. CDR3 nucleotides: TGTGCCAGCAGTTTAGGGGCGAGGAACACTGAAGCTTTCTTT.

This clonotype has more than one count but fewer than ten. In nucleotides, the CDR3 is TGTGCCAGCAGTTTATCATGGGGGGGGGGCTACGAGCAGTACTTC. It encodes CASSLSWGGGYEQYF. The genes are TRBV27 and TRBJ2-7, with 7 bases aligning to TRBD2. The trim removed 0 bases at V and 3 bases at J, leaving 5 bases unmatched. CDR1 and CDR2 from the germline V gene are MNHEY and SMNVEV (reference sequence). The CDR3 sequence is 15 residues long.

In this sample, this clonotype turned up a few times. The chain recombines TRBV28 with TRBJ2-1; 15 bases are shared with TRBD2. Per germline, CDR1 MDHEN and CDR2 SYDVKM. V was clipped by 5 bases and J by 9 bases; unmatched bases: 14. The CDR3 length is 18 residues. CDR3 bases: TGTGCCAGCAGTGCGGGACTAGCGGGAGGCCGAGTCCATGGTGAGCAGTTCTTC. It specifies CASSAGLAGGRVHGEQFF.

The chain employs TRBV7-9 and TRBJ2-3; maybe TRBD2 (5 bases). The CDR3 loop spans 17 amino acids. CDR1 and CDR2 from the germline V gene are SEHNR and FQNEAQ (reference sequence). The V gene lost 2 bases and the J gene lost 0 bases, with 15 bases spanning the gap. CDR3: CASSLSELGPSTDTQYF. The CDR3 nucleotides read TGTGCCAGCAGCTTATCAGAACTAGGTCCTAGCACAGATACGCAGTATTTT.

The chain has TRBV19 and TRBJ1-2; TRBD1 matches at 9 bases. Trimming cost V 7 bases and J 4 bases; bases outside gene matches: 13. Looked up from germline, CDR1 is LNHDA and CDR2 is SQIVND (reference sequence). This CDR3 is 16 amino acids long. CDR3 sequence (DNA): TGTGCCAGTACGGGGACAGGGTCGGCCCGTCTCTATGGCTACACCTTC. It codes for CASTGTGSARLYGYTF.

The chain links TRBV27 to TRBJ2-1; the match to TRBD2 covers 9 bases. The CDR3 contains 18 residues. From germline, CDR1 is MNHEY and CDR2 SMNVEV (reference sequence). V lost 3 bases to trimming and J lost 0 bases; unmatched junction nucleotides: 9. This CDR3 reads CASSFGREGRGSYNEQFF. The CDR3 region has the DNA TGTGCCAGCAGTTTCGGGCGGGAGGGCCGCGGCTCCTACAATGAGCAGTTCTTC.

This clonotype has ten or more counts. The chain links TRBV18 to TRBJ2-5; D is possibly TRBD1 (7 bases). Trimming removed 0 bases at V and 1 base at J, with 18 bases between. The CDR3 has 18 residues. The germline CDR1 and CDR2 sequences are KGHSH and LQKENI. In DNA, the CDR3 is TGTGCCAGCTCACCACCGAAGCGGAGGGGGCACTTCCAAGAGACCCAGTACTTC. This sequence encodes CASSPPKRRGHFQETQYF. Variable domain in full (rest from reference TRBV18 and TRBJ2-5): NAGVMQNPRHLVRRRGQEARLRCSPMKGHSHVYWYRQLPEEGLKFMVYLQKENIIDESGMPKERFSAEFPKEGPSILRIQQVVRGDSAAYFCASSPPKRRGHFQETQYFGPGTRLLVL.

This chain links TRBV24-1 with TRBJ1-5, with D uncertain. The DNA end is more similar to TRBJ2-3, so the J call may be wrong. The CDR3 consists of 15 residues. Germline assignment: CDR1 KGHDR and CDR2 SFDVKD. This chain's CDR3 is CATSDGRLGNQPQYF. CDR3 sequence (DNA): TGTGCCACCAGTGACGGAAGGTTGGGCAATCAGCCCCAGTATTTT.

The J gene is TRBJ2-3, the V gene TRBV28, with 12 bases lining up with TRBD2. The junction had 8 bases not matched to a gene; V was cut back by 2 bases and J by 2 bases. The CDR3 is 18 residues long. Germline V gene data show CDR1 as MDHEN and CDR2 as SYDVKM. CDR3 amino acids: CASSLTKGLAGHTDTQYF. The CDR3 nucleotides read TGTGCCAGCAGTTTAACTAAGGGACTAGCGGGCCACACAGATACGCAGTATTTT.

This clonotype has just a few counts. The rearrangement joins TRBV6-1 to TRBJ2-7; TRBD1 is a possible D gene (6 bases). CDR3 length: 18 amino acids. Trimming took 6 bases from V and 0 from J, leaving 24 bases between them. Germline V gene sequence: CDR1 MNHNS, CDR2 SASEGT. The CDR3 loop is CASRGSWGPSRDSYEQYF. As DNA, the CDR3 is TGTGCCAGCAGAGGTTCGTGGGGGCCATCCCGGGACTCCTACGAGCAGTACTTC.

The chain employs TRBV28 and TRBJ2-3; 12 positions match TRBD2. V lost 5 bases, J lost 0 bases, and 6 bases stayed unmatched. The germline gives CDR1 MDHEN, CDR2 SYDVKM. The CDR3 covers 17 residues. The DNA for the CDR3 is TGTGCCAGCAGTGCGAGGACTAGCGGGACGAGCACAGATACGCAGTATTTT. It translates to CASSARTSGTSTDTQYF.

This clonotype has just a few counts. For the CDR3, the DNA is TGTGCCAGCAGCCCTAGAGCGGGAGGGCCCTACGAGCAGTACTTC. It is translated as CASSPRAGGPYEQYF. The chain recombines TRBV7-2 with TRBJ2-7; TRBD2 aligns across 10 bases. The CDR3 is 15 residues long. Germline V gene lookup returns CDR1 SGHTA and CDR2 FQGNSA. With V trimmed by 5 bases and J by 2 bases, 6 bases remained unmatched.

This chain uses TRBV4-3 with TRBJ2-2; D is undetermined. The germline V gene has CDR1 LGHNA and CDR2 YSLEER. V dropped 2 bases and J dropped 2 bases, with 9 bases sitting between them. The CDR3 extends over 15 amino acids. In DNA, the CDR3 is TGCGCCAGCAGCCAACAGACTTTAAACACCGGGGAGCTGTTTTTT. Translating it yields CASSQQTLNTGELFF.

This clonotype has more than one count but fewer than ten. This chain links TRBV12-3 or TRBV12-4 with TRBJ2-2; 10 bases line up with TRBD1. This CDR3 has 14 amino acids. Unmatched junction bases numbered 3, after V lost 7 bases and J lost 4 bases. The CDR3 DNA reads TGTGCCAGCAAAGGACAGGGGGGCACCGGGGAGCTGTTTTTT. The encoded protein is CASKGQGGTGELFF.

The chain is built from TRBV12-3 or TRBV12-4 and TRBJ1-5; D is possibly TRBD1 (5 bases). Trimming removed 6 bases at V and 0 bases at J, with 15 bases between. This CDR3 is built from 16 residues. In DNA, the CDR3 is TGTGCCAGCAGCCCGGGGGGGGTCCCTAGCAATCAGCCCCAGCATTTT. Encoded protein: CASSPGGVPSNQPQHF.

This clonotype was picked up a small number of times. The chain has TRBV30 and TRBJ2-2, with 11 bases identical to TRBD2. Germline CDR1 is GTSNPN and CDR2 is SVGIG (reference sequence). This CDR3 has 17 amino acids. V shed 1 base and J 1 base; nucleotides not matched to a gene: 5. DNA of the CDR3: TGTGCCTGGAGTGCCCCTACTAGCGGGGGGAACACCGGGGAGCTGTTTTTT. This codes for CAWSAPTSGGNTGELFF.

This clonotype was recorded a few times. The CDR3, as DNA: TGTGCCAGCAGTTACTTCAGCAGGGATGGCTACACCTTC. Protein: CASSYFSRDGYTF. This rearrangement joins TRBV6-2 or TRBV6-3 to TRBJ1-2; the D gene is possibly TRBD1 (5 bases). Germline V gives CDR1 MNHEY, CDR2 SVGEGT. This CDR3 contains 13 residues. Trimming stripped 1 base from V and 6 bases from J, with 9 bases between.

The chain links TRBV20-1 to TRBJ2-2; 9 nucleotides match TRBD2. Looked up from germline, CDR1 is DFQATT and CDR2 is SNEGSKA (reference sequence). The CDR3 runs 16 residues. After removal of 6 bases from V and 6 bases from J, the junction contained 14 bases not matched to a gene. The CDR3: CSAIGSVAGAAGELFF. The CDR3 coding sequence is TGCAGTGCAATTGGGTCGGTAGCGGGAGCCGCCGGGGAGCTGTTTTTT.

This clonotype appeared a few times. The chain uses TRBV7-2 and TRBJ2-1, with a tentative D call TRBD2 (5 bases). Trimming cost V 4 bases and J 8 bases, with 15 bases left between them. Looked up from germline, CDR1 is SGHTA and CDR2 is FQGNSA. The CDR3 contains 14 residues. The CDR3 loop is CASSSGLGVDEQFF. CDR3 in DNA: TGTGCCAGCAGCTCCGGACTGGGAGTCGATGAGCAGTTCTTC.